A selection of T cell receptor beta chains follows, all from one sample in a study of chemoradiotherapy in HPV16-positive cancers. Assay: immunoSEQ multiplex PCR; the TCRdb copy retains only in-frame clones and omits some. The sample consists of about 2,000 clones, more than 80% of them appearing once. The source material was tumor tissue, sampled from a patient who underwent chemoradiotherapy. The receptor set was obtained from a human donor with HPV-associated anogenital cancer. CDR3s include the opening cysteine and the closing phenylalanine or tryptophan. The D gene is left open where the match is weak. Some rows mark clone size as missing; the rest say once, few, many or name a class of expanded clone.

CDR3 DNA,CDR3 protein,J gene,V gene,D gene,clone size
TGTGCCAGCAGCTCATCTTATCAGGGGGTGGAGGGCTACACCTTC,CASSSSYQGVEGYTF,TRBJ1-2,TRBV7-2,TRBD1,NA
TGTGCCAGCAGCTTGATGTTAGATACTGGAAACACCATATATTTT,CASSLMLDTGNTIYF,TRBJ1-3,TRBV5-4,NA,NA
TGTGCCAGCAGCGTAGGAGGGACAGTCAGCAATGAGCAGTTCTTC,CASSVGGTVSNEQFF,TRBJ2-1,TRBV9,TRBD1,once
TGTGCCATCAGTGAGAGCGGGACTAGCGATGAGCAGTTCTTC,CAISESGTSDEQFF,TRBJ2-1,TRBV10-3,TRBD2,NA
TGTGCCAGCAGTTCCTCCGGGACGCTTAAAACGGGGGGCTACACCTTC,CASSSSGTLKTGGYTF,TRBJ1-2,TRBV28,NA,NA
TGCGCCAGCAGCTTGACTAACTATGGCTACACCTTC,CASSLTNYGYTF,TRBJ1-2,TRBV5-1,NA,NA
TGCGCCAGCAGCCAGGGTGAGGGCTCCTACGAGCAGTACTTC,CASSQGEGSYEQYF,TRBJ2-7,TRBV4-1,NA,NA
TGTGCCAGCAGTGACTTCAGGCAGGGGCGAGAGGAGCAGTACTTC,CASSDFRQGREEQYF,TRBJ2-7,TRBV25-1,NA,once
TGTGCCAGCAGCTTGGGTCAGGGTGAGAATCAGCCCCAGCATTTT,CASSLGQGENQPQHF,TRBJ1-5,TRBV5-6,NA,NA
TGCGCCAGCAGCTTGGTGGGGGCAGGTCAGCCCCAGCATTTT,CASSLVGAGQPQHF,TRBJ1-5,TRBV5-1,NA,NA
TGTGCCACCAGCAGAGATCTGCAGGGCAATTCACCCCTCCACTTT,CATSRDLQGNSPLHF,TRBJ1-6,TRBV15,NA,NA
TGTGCCAGCAGATCCGGAGGGACAGGTTTTGGCACTGAAGCTTTCTTT,CASRSGGTGFGTEAFF,TRBJ1-1,TRBV6-6,TRBD1,NA
TGTGCCAGCAGCTTAATTAATGAAAAACTGTTTTTT,CASSLINEKLFF,TRBJ1-4,TRBV5-4,NA,NA
TGTGCCAGCGCACAAAGTCGGGCCAACGTCCTGACTTTC,CASAQSRANVLTF,TRBJ2-6,TRBV5-5,NA,NA
TGTGCCAGCAGTTTATCGTTTACCTACGAGCAGTACTTC,CASSLSFTYEQYF,TRBJ2-7,TRBV27,NA,few
TGTGCCAGCAGCCCGGATATGGGCGTTCCCTACGAGCAGTACTTC,CASSPDMGVPYEQYF,TRBJ2-7,TRBV11-3,NA,NA
TGTGCCAGCTCACCACCGCACAGCCAAGAGACCCAGTACTTC,CASSPPHSQETQYF,TRBJ2-5,TRBV18,NA,once
TGTGCCAGCAGCGTCGCCGGGCTACAAAACTACAATGAGCAGTTCTTC,CASSVAGLQNYNEQFF,TRBJ2-1,TRBV4-2,NA,NA
TGTGCCACCAGCAGAGGATCAGGCCAAAGCTCCTACGAGCAGTACTTC,CATSRGSGQSSYEQYF,TRBJ2-7,TRBV15,NA,few
TGTGCCAGCAGTTACTCCTTGGGGGGGTGGTTATATGGCTACACCTTC,CASSYSLGGWLYGYTF,TRBJ1-2,TRBV6-5,NA,NA
TGTGCCAGCGAGGACAGGGGAAGCACAGATACGCAGTATTTT,CASEDRGSTDTQYF,TRBJ2-3,TRBV2,TRBD1,NA
TGTGCCAGCAGCTTAGTCGGGTTTAACAATGAGCAGTTCTTC,CASSLVGFNNEQFF,TRBJ2-1,TRBV11-2,NA,NA
TGTGCCAGCAGCAGCAGGGGGCTGAACACTGAAGCTTTCTTT,CASSSRGLNTEAFF,TRBJ1-1,TRBV6-1,TRBD1,NA
TGTGCCTGGAGATTGGGGAGTGAGCAGTTCTTC,CAWRLGSEQFF,TRBJ2-1,TRBV30,NA,NA
TGTGCCAGCAGTACCTCCCAGGGTACCGGGGAGCTGTTTTTT,CASSTSQGTGELFF,TRBJ2-2,TRBV6-4,NA,once
TGTGCCAGCAGTCGGGGCTGGAGGGGCACAGATACGCAGTATTTT,CASSRGWRGTDTQYF,TRBJ2-3,TRBV6-5,NA,NA
TGTGCCAGCTCACCGGGGACAGCCTCCTACGAGCAGTACTTC,CASSPGTASYEQYF,TRBJ2-7,TRBV18,TRBD1,NA
TGTGCTAGCAGCTTAGGACTAGCGGGAGCCACAGATACGCAGTATTTT,CASSLGLAGATDTQYF,TRBJ2-3,TRBV7-7,TRBD2,NA
TGTGCCAGCAGCAGCGACAGGGGGCTCAATCAGCCCCAGCATTTT,CASSSDRGLNQPQHF,TRBJ1-5,TRBV5-6,TRBD1,NA
TGTGCCAGCAGCTTTGCTAGCGGGAGTACGTGGGAGCTGTTTTTT,CASSFASGSTWELFF,TRBJ2-2,TRBV5-4,TRBD2,NA
TGTGCCAGCAGCTCGAGGGGGTTGGGGGCGGCCAAAAACATTCAGTACTTC,CASSSRGLGAAKNIQYF,TRBJ2-4,TRBV5-4,NA,NA
TGTGCCAGCAGCATAAGACAGGGGCAGCCCCAGCATTTT,CASSIRQGQPQHF,TRBJ1-5,TRBV7-6,TRBD1,NA
TGCAGCGCCTGGAGCGGGAGGACAGATACGCAGTATTTT,CSAWSGRTDTQYF,TRBJ2-3,TRBV29-1,TRBD2,NA
TGTGCCTTGGGACAGGGGGCGAACACCGGGGAGCTGTTTTTT,CALGQGANTGELFF,TRBJ2-2,TRBV30,TRBD1,NA
TGTGCCAGCAGCTATAATCAGGGGGATCAGCCCCAGCATTTT,CASSYNQGDQPQHF,TRBJ1-5,TRBV5-6,TRBD1,NA
TGTGCCAGTAGTACCGGGACTAGCTCCTTCTCCTACGAGCAGTACTTC,CASSTGTSSFSYEQYF,TRBJ2-7,TRBV19,TRBD2,NA
TGTGCCAGCAGTCCCCGGGACAGGGCGGACTATGGCTACACCTTC,CASSPRDRADYGYTF,TRBJ1-2,TRBV2,TRBD1,NA
TGTGCCAGTATTCCATTCAGGGGGCGCGGCACTGAAGCTTTCTTT,CASIPFRGRGTEAFF,TRBJ1-1,TRBV19,TRBD1,NA
TGTGCCAGCAGCTTAGTAGGGAATAGCAATCAGCCCCAGCATTTT,CASSLVGNSNQPQHF,TRBJ1-5,TRBV7-9,NA,NA
TGCGCCAGCAGTGAACAGGAGGGGTACGAGCAGTACTTC,CASSEQEGYEQYF,TRBJ2-7,TRBV10-1,NA,NA